This TCR beta chain was sequenced for a study of blood T cell repertoires in COVID-19. Study context: Acute-phase and convalescent COVID-19 samples originated in the United States, Italy and Spain. From T cells, B-cell-depleted T cells, or PBMCs came the material, which was cDNA or gDNA.

The table came from immunoSEQ multiplex PCR; TCRdb's copy has only in-frame clones and leaves some out. The data contain a few hundred thousand clones, approximately 90% of them singletons. This clone showed up just once. Followed longitudinally, the Seattle patients had been enrolled during active infection. The sample taken for sequencing was peripheral blood. This TCR was recovered from a young woman with COVID-19, enrolled during active disease.

CDR3 protein: CASSRNRGGGIQYF. DNA for the CDR3: TGTGCCAGCAGCCGCAACCGCGGGGGGGGGATTCAGTACTTC. The chain recombines TRBV11-2 with TRBJ2-4, with TRBD2 matching over 9 bases. The V segment lost 5 bases and the J segment 10 bases; nucleotides outside the gene matches: 9. The CDR3 covers 14 residues. Per the germline V gene, CDR1 is SGHAT and CDR2 is FQNNGV. The full variable domain, in which reference TRBV11-2 and TRBJ2-4 provide the parts outside the CDR3, is EAGVAQSPRYKIIEKRQSVAFWCNPISGHATLYWYQQILGQGPKLLIQFQNNGVVDDSQLPKDRFSAERLKGVDSTLKIQPAKLEDSAVYLCASSRNRGGGIQYFGAGTRLSVL.